This entry features one T cell receptor beta chain sequence. The data belong to a study of cytomegalovirus exposure and HLA in healthy donors. The CDR3 consists of 16 residues. Germline values: CDR1 SEHNR, CDR2 FQNEAQ (reference sequence). V lost 6 bases and J lost 10, with 22 bases in between. With 60 Vbeta and 13 Jbeta primers, the PCR was carried out. Only in-frame clones appear in the TCRdb table, and some are missing; sequencing was by immunoSEQ multiplex PCR. The sample carries about 150,000 clones, 65% to 80% recorded once. Sequences were obtained from PBMCs. The sequence was collected from a man aged 18 to 29 in good health and CMV-seronegative. V and J are TRBV7-9 and TRBJ2-6; D may be TRBD1 (6 bases). CDR3 sequence (DNA): TGTGCCAGCAGTTACGACAGGACCTGGGGCCGGAACGTCCTGACTTTC. It encodes CASSYDRTWGRNVLTF.